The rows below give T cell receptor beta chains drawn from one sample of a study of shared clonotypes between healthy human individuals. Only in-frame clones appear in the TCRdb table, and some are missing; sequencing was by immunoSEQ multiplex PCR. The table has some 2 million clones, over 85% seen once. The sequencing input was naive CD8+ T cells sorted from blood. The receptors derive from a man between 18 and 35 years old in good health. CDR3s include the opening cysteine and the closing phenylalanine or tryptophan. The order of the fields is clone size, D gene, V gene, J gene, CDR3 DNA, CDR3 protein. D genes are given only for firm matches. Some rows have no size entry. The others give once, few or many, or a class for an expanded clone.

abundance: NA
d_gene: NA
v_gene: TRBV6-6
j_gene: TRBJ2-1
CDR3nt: TGTGCCAGCAGTCCTGGTGGGGTTAATGAGCAGTTCTTC
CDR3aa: CASSPGGVNEQFF

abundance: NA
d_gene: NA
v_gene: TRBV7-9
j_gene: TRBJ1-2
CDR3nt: TGTGCCAGCAGCTACCCCCCCTGGGACATCTATGGCTACACCTTC
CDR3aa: CASSYPPWDIYGYTF

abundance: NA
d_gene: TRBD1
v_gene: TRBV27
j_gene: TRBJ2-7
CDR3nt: TGTGCCAGCAGTTCCCGGACAGGTCATCATCCTTACGAGCAGTACTTC
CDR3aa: CASSSRTGHHPYEQYF

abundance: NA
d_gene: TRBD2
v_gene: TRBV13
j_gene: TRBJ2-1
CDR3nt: TGTGCCAGCAGCTTAGAACTAGCGGGGGGCATGCAGTTCTTC
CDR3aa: CASSLELAGGMQFF

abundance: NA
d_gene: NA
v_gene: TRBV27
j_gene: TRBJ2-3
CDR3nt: TGTGCCAGCAGTTTAAGGCGGGATAGTGGAGATACGCAGTATTTT
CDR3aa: CASSLRRDSGDTQYF

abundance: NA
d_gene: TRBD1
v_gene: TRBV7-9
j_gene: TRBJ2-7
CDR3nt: TGTGCCAGCAGCTTAGCGGCAGGGGGCACAGCCTACGAGCAGTACTTC
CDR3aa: CASSLAAGGTAYEQYF

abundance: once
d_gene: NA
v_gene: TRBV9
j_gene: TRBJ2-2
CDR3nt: TGTGCCAGCAGCGTAGGGCAGATGAACACCGGGGAGCTGTTTTTT
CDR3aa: CASSVGQMNTGELFF

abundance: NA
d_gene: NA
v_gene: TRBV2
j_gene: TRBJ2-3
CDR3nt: TGTGCCAGCAGTGGGGCCCAGACTAGCACAGATACGCAGTATTTT
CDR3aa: CASSGAQTSTDTQYF

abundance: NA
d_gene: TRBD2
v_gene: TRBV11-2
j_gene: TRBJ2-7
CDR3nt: TGTGCCAGCAGCTTCTTCGGACTAGTGAAAAACGAGCAGTACTTC
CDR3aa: CASSFFGLVKNEQYF

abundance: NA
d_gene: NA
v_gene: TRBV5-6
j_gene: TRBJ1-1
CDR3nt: TGTGCCAGCAGCTTGTTTGGTACTGAAGCTTTCTTT
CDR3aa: CASSLFGTEAFF

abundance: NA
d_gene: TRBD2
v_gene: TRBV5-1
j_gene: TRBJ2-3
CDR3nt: TGCGCCAGCAGCTTACTCGGGGGGGCTTTGGATACGCAGTATTTT
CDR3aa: CASSLLGGALDTQYF

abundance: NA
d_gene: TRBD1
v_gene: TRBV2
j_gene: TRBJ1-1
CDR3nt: TGTGCCAGCAGGGTGCTCCAGGGGGCCGGCACTGAAGCTTTCTTT
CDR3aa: CASRVLQGAGTEAFF

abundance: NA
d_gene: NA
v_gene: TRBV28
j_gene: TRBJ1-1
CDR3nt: TGTGCCAGCAGTTTAGGAGTCGCTGAAGCTTTCTTT
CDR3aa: CASSLGVAEAFF

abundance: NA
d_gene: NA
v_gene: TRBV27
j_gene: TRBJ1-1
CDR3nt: TGTGCCAGCAGTTTTAGGGGCACTGAAGCTTTCTTT
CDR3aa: CASSFRGTEAFF

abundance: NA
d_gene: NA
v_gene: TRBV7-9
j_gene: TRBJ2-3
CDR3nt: TGTGCCACCCTCAGTCGGGAGTTGGTAGATACGCAGTATTTT
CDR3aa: CATLSRELVDTQYF

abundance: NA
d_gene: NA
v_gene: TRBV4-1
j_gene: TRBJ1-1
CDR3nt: TGCGCCAGCAGCCCTCTAGGGGGCACTGAAGCTTTCTTT
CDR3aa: CASSPLGGTEAFF

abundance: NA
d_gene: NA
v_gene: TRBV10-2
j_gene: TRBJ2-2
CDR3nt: TGCGCCAGCAGTGAGTACCAGGGTCAGGCCGGGGAGCTGTTTTTT
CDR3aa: CASSEYQGQAGELFF

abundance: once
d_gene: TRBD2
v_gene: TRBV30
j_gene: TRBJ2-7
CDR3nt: TGTGCCTGGAACAGTATAGCGGGAGTGTACGAGCAGTACTTC
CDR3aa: CAWNSIAGVYEQYF

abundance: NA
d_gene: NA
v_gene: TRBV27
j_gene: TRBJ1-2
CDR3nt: TGTGCCAGCAGCAAACGCAGGGTTGGGGAAACCTTC
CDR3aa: CASSKRRVGETF

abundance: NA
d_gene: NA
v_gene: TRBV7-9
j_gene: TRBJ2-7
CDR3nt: TGTGCCAGCAGCTTAGGCGAAGACGAGCAGTACTTC
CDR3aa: CASSLGEDEQYF

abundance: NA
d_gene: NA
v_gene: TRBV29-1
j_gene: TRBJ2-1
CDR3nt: TGCAGCGTTGCTGAGGGAGTGATCAATGAGCAGTTCTTC
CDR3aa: CSVAEGVINEQFF

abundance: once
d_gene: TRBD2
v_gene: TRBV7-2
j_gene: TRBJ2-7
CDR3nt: TGTGCCAGCAGCTTAGAAACTAGCGGGACTTACGAGCAGTACTTC
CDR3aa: CASSLETSGTYEQYF

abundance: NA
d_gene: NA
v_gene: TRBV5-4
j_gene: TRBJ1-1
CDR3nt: TGTGCCAGCAGCTCCGGGGTGAACACTGAAGCTTTCTTT
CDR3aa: CASSSGVNTEAFF

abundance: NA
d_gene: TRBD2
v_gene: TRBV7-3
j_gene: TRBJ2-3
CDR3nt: TGTGCCAGCAGCTCTGGACTAGCGGGGAGCACAGATACGCAGTATTTT
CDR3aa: CASSSGLAGSTDTQYF

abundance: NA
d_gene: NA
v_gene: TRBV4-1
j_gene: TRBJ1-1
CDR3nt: TGCGCCAGCAGCCAAGAACCCCCCTCGGGGACTGAAGCTTTCTTT
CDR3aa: CASSQEPPSGTEAFF